This entry lists 4 T cell receptor beta chains sequenced from one sample in a study of T cells in severe cutaneous drug reactions. Carbamazepine had induced Stevens-Johnson syndrome or toxic epidermal necrolysis in the sequenced donors. Libraries were made by iRepertoire multiplex PCR with TCR subtype-specific primers for bulk and single-cell sequencing. TCRdb reprocessed the multiplex PCR reads and reports one entry per CDR3 protein, with no DNA. Here the sample table reports about 5,500 distinct CDR3 sequences. The sequencing input was PBMCs. Source of these receptors: a human donor with a severe cutaneous adverse drug reaction.

The chain links TRBV27 to TRBJ2-2. The germline CDR1 and CDR2 sequences are MNHEY and SMNVEV (reference sequence). CDR3 length: 13 amino acids. The CDR3 region is CASSLWVSGELFF.

J is TRBJ1-5 and V is TRBV4-1. Germline-derived CDR1 and CDR2 are MGHRA and YSYEKL. There are 16 residues in the CDR3. The CDR3 sequence is CASSQGPGHSNQPQHF.

The chain recombines TRBV5-5 with TRBJ2-1; there is no DNA to check the TCRdb D call of TRBD2. Per germline, CDR1 SGHKS and CDR2 YYEKEE (reference sequence). CDR3 length equals 16 residues. CDR3 sequence: CASSPPGTSGYNEQFF. The complete variable domain, with remaining parts taken from reference TRBV5-5 and TRBJ2-1, reads DAGVTQSPTHLIKTRGQQVTLRCSPISGHKSVSWYQQVLGQGPQFIFQYYEKEERGRGNFPDRFSARQFPNYSSELNVNALLLGDSALYLCASSPPGTSGYNEQFFGPGTRLTVL.

This clonotype shows up as medium-sized (0.01 to 0.1%) by frequency. The rearrangement joins TRBV28 to TRBJ1-2; the TRBD1 assignment by TCRdb is unverifiable without DNA. The CDR3 spans 13 residues. Germline-derived CDR1 and CDR2 are MDHEN and SYDVKM. CDR3 region: CASSPQGHHGYTF.